These 27 T cell receptor beta chains were sequenced from one sample in a study of T cell responses to AZD1222 COVID-19 vaccine (dated by TCRdb to 2020 to 2023). The time point label, as the study defines it: baseline before first vaccination. Receptor amplification or capture employed the immunoSEQ multiplex PCR assay. Imported from immuneACCESS, the table was reduced by TCRdb to in-frame sequences with V and J called. These copies leave out some clones; in studies compared against another copy, an unresolved V gene accounts for under half, and the cause of the remainder is not known. This sample comprises about 180,000 clones, about nine tenths of them detected only once. Jointly, the top ten make up approximately 3% of the sample. The starting material was peripheral blood, obtained on day 0 of AZD1222 vaccination. The receptors here all came from an adult in good health.

The V gene is TRBV27, the J gene TRBJ1-2; D might be TRBD1 (6 bases). The V gene's germline CDR1 is MNHEY and CDR2 SMNVEV (reference sequence). V was pared by 8 bases and J by 8 bases, with 21 bases between. The CDR3 is 14 residues long. The CDR3 DNA sequence: TGTGCCAGCGGTTGGTCGACAGGATCGAGCGGCTACACCTTC. Its translation: CASGWSTGSSGYTF.

This clone was observed a single time. The chain combines TRBV6-5 with TRBJ2-1; D is ambiguous. Per germline, CDR1 MNHEY and CDR2 SVGAGI. The CDR3 has 16 amino acids. Between the trimmed V and J ends, which lost 2 bases and 7 bases, there was a span of 18 bases. Here the CDR3 DNA reads TGTGCCAGCAGTTACCCACCGCCGGGCCGGGCGAATGAGCAGTTCTTC. It is translated as CASSYPPPGRANEQFF.

The DNA for the CDR3 is TGTGCCAGCAGCTTAGATCTGCCGGGGCAGCCCCAGCATTTT. This codes for CASSLDLPGQPQHF. The gene calls are TRBV11-2 and TRBJ1-5; D unclear. Germline V lookup: CDR1 SGHAT, CDR2 FQNNGV. V lost 0 bases and J 7 bases, leaving 10 bases between the germline ends. CDR3 length: 14 amino acids.

The CDR3 nucleotides read TGTGCCAGCAGTTCGACTAGCGGGGGATTTGGTGAGCAGTTCTTC. Translating gives CASSSTSGGFGEQFF. This chain links TRBV6-5 with TRBJ2-1; 12 bases match TRBD2. CDR1 is MNHEY, CDR2 SVGAGI, per germline. CDR3 length: 15 amino acids. V lost 4 bases, J lost 9 bases, and 7 bases stayed unmatched.

The J gene is TRBJ1-5, the V gene TRBV10-3, with 9 bases that match TRBD1. From germline, CDR1 is ENHRY and CDR2 SYGVKD. This CDR3 spans 13 amino acids. Trimming removed 10 bases from V and 3 bases from J; junction bases left unmatched: 4. The CDR3 here is CATGQGINQPQHF. The CDR3 region has the DNA TGTGCCACGGGACAGGGAATCAATCAGCCCCAGCATTTT.

The chain joins TRBV6-5 to TRBJ1-5; D ambiguous. Germline V gene lookup returns CDR1 MNHEY and CDR2 SVGAGI. The CDR3 consists of 13 residues. V lost 5 bases to trimming and J lost 9 bases, with 14 bases between them. The CDR3: CASSRTVLGPQHF. CDR3 sequence (DNA): TGTGCCAGCAGTAGAACCGTCCTCGGGCCCCAGCATTTT.

This sequence joins TRBV9 and TRBJ2-1; 9 bases map to TRBD2. Per the germline V gene, CDR1 is SGDLS and CDR2 is YYNGEE. The CDR3 has 16 amino acids. Trimming removed 1 base from V and 6 bases from J; junction bases left unmatched: 8. CDR3 DNA sequence: TGTGCCAGCAGCGTACGGAGCGGGGGGTCAACCAATGAGCAGTTCTTC. Its translation: CASSVRSGGSTNEQFF.

The chain combines TRBV7-8 with TRBJ1-1, with D unresolved. Trimming removed 1 base from V and 1 base from J, with 7 bases in between. Germline lookup yields CDR1 SGHVS and CDR2 FQNEAQ. This CDR3 is built from 14 residues. This CDR3 is CASSLGSANTEAFF. Here the CDR3 DNA reads TGTGCCAGCAGCTTAGGGTCAGCGAACACTGAAGCTTTCTTT.

V is TRBV4-1 and J is TRBJ1-6, with 7 bases that match TRBD1. Germline V gene lookup returns CDR1 MGHRA and CDR2 YSYEKL. This CDR3 comprises 17 residues. J gave up 2 bases and V 4 bases, and 8 bases lay outside the gene matches. In DNA form, the CDR3 reads TGCGCCAGCAGCCTCTCGCCTCAGGGGGCCTATAATTCACCCCTCCACTTT. It translates to CASSLSPQGAYNSPLHF.

This rearrangement joins TRBV30 to TRBJ2-2, with TRBD2 matching 8 bases. The CDR3 is made up of 14 amino acids. Germline-derived CDR1 and CDR2 are GTSNPN and SVGIG (reference sequence). The V gene end was trimmed by 3 bases and the J gene end by 7 bases; junction bases not matched to a gene: 7. CDR3 amino acids: CAWRNPGGLGELFF. In nucleotides, the CDR3 is TGTGCCTGGAGGAACCCGGGGGGGCTCGGGGAGCTGTTTTTT.

The chain is built from TRBV5-6 and TRBJ2-1, with D possibly being TRBD1 (5 bases). Germline V gene sequence: CDR1 SGHDT, CDR2 YYEEEE. Trimming shortened V by 4 bases and J by 9 bases, and 11 bases separated the two germline ends. This CDR3 is built from 12 residues. CDR3 in DNA: TGTGCCAGCAGCGGGCTTACAGGTGAGCAGTTCTTC. This encodes CASSGLTGEQFF. The entire variable domain, with the rest obtained from reference TRBV5-6 and TRBJ2-1, is as follows: DAGVTQSPTHLIKTRGQQVTLRCSPKSGHDTVSWYQQALGQGPQFIFQYYEEEERQRGNFPDRFSGHQFPNYSSELNVNALLLGDSALYLCASSGLTGEQFFGPGTRLTVL.

The chain combines TRBV4-3 with TRBJ1-5, with TRBD1 as a possible D gene (6 bases). Germline V gene data show CDR1 as LGHNA and CDR2 as YSLEER. This CDR3 comprises 15 residues. The V end was cut by 2 bases, the J end by 5 bases, with 13 bases between. In DNA form, the CDR3 reads TGCGCCAGCAGCCAAAAACAGGGCCCGGATCAGCCCCAGCATTTT. Protein product: CASSQKQGPDQPQHF.

The chain combines TRBV7-3 with TRBJ2-1; 12 bases fit TRBD2. The CDR3 is 15 amino acids. Germline assignment: CDR1 SGHTA and CDR2 FQGTGA. J was trimmed by 5 bases and V by 5 bases; bases with no gene match: 4. The CDR3 loop reads CASSRRTSGNNEQFF. The CDR3 nucleotides are TGTGCCAGCAGCCGAAGGACTAGCGGGAACAATGAGCAGTTCTTC.

This sequence joins TRBV7-9 and TRBJ1-4; D is unresolved. Germline lookup yields CDR1 SEHNR and CDR2 FQNEAQ (reference sequence). The V end lost 1 base, the J end lost 0 bases, and 6 bases lay between the germline ends. The CDR3 covers 15 residues. In nucleotides, the CDR3 is TGTGCCAGCAGCTTAGGGGTTGCAACTAATGAAAAACTGTTTTTT. Protein: CASSLGVATNEKLFF.

The V call is TRBV10-1, the J call TRBJ2-3, with D possibly being TRBD2 (6 bases). Trimming cost V 5 bases and J 3 bases, with 15 bases left between them. The CDR3 totals 15 residues. CDR1 is WNHNN and CDR2 is SYGVQD in the germline V gene (reference sequence). This CDR3 reads CASSLQGGTTDTQYF. The CDR3 bases are TGCGCCAGCAGTCTCCAAGGCGGGACGACAGATACGCAGTATTTT.

In nucleotides, the CDR3 is TGTGCCAGCAGCCTTCAGGCCGGCGGGCCTGAAGCTTTCTTT. This codes for CASSLQAGGPEAFF. V gene TRBV7-2 combines with J gene TRBJ1-1; D unclear. The CDR3 contains 14 residues. Germline-derived CDR1 and CDR2 are SGHTA and FQGNSA. Deletions cut 5 bases from V and 6 bases from J, with 16 bases between.

V and J are TRBV5-1 and TRBJ2-2; 9 positions agree with TRBD2. Looked up from germline, CDR1 is SGHRS and CDR2 is YFSETQ. The J segment lost 7 bases and the V segment lost 3 bases, leaving 13 bases of the junction unmatched. The CDR3 spans 17 residues. The CDR3 nucleotides are TGCGCCAGCAGCTCGGGGATCGGAGCGGGGGGCATCGGGGAGCTGTTTTTT. Amino acids: CASSSGIGAGGIGELFF.

The chain has TRBV27 and TRBJ1-6; tentative D call: TRBD1 (5 bases). V was trimmed by 2 bases and J by 7 bases, leaving 12 bases between them. Germline loops: CDR1 MNHEY, CDR2 SMNVEV (reference sequence). The CDR3 has 15 residues. The CDR3 here is CASSLRRDRNSPLHF. In nucleotides, the CDR3 is TGTGCCAGCAGTTTACGTCGGGACCGCAATTCACCCCTCCACTTT.

The V and J genes are TRBV9 and TRBJ2-2; TRBD1 matches at 8 bases. V dropped 3 bases and J dropped 3; count of bases not matched to a gene: 4. The CDR3 spans 15 residues. Germline CDR1 is SGDLS and CDR2 is YYNGEE. CDR3 region: CASSERQGYTGELFF. CDR3 DNA: TGTGCCAGCAGCGAACGACAGGGGTACACCGGGGAGCTGTTTTTT.

The V gene is TRBV6-5, the J gene TRBJ1-1; 8 bases map to TRBD1. J was trimmed by 5 bases and V by 0 bases; bases with no gene match: 5. CDR3 length: 15 amino acids. CDR1 is MNHEY and CDR2 is SVGAGI in the germline V gene. The CDR3 DNA is TGTGCCAGCAGTTACTCGACAGGGGTGGGAACTGAAGCTTTCTTT. Its translation is CASSYSTGVGTEAFF.

This chain uses TRBV12-3 or TRBV12-4 with TRBJ1-6; D is uncertain. V gave up 5 bases and J gave up 10 bases, with 9 bases separating them. The CDR3 is made up of 12 amino acids. The CDR3 sequence is CASSPPVSPLHF. In nucleotides, the CDR3 is TGTGCCAGCAGTCCACCTGTGTCACCCCTCCACTTT.

This sequence joins TRBV3-1 (or the pseudogene TRBV3-2) and TRBJ1-1; 7 bases align to TRBD1. Germline loops: CDR1 LGHDT, CDR2 YNNKEL (reference sequence). The CDR3 is made up of 17 amino acids. V was clipped by 1 base and J by 5 bases; unmatched bases: 13. CDR3 bases: TGTGCCAGCAGCCAAGCACGGTTAGCGTACAGGGGAACTGAAGCTTTCTTT. It yields the protein CASSQARLAYRGTEAFF.

The genes are TRBV11-2 and TRBJ2-2; D gene ambiguous. The V and J ends lost 1 base and 3 bases respectively, with 6 bases between them. The CDR3 has 14 amino acids. The germline CDR1 and CDR2 sequences are SGHAT and FQNNGV. The CDR3 region is CASSLAVHTGELFF. The CDR3 DNA follows: TGTGCCAGCAGCTTAGCGGTACACACCGGGGAGCTGTTTTTT.

The chain links TRBV15 to TRBJ2-5; no clear D gene. The CDR3 has 14 residues. The V end was cut by 0 bases, the J end by 3 bases, with 8 bases between. Germline V lookup: CDR1 LNHNV, CDR2 YYDKDF (reference sequence). CDR3: CATSRDHGEETQYF. The CDR3 DNA is TGTGCCACCAGCAGAGATCATGGGGAAGAGACCCAGTACTTC. The complete variable domain, with remaining parts taken from reference TRBV15 and TRBJ2-5, reads DAMVIQNPRYQVTQFGKPVTLSCSQTLNHNVMYWYQQKSSQAPKLLFHYYDKDFNNEADTPDNFQSRRPNTSFCFLDIRSPGLGDTAMYLCATSRDHGEETQYFGPGTRLLVL.

The chain's CDR3 is CASSPRDSMNTEAFF. DNA of the CDR3: TGCGCCAGCAGTCCGAGGGACAGCATGAACACTGAAGCTTTCTTT. The V call is TRBV5-1, the J call TRBJ1-1, with 7 bases matching TRBD1. The CDR3 has 15 residues. Germline V CDR1 and CDR2: SGHRS, YFSETQ. V was clipped by 5 bases and J by 0 bases; unmatched bases: 7. Variable domain in full (rest from reference TRBV5-1 and TRBJ1-1): KAGVTQTPRYLIKTRGQQVTLSCSPISGHRSVSWYQQTPGQGLQFLFEYFSETQRNKGNFPGRFSGRQFSNSRSEMNVSTLELGDSALYLCASSPRDSMNTEAFFGQGTRLTVV.

This sequence joins TRBV28 and TRBJ2-7, with D maybe TRBD1 (6 bases). The CDR3 sequence is 15 residues long. CDR1 and CDR2 (germline): MDHEN, SYDVKM. Trimming removed 2 bases at V and 3 bases at J, with 14 bases between. The chain's CDR3 is CASSLTSQGSYEQYF. In DNA form, the CDR3 reads TGTGCCAGCAGTTTAACTAGTCAGGGGAGCTACGAGCAGTACTTC.

V gene TRBV9 combines with J gene TRBJ1-4; D is perhaps TRBD1 (5 bases). CDR3 size: 16 residues. Germline V lookup: CDR1 SGDLS, CDR2 YYNGEE. Between the trimmed V and J ends, which lost 0 bases and 4 bases, there was a span of 13 bases. CDR3 in DNA: TGTGCCAGCAGCGTAGATTCAGGGCGGGTTAATGAAAAACTGTTTTTT. This sequence encodes CASSVDSGRVNEKLFF.